Listed below are T cell receptor beta chains from one sample, sequenced in a study of regulatory T cells in long-lasting Graves disease. TCRdb re-called the multiplex PCR reads through MiXCR, storing one row per CDR3 protein. The sample carries about 450,000 distinct CDR3 sequences, roughly 15% recorded once. The data also belong to a second study, concerning T cells in Graves' hyperthyroidism and ophthalmopathy.

This specimen consisted of peripheral blood mononuclear cells (PBMCs), obtained at new diagnosis, from a patient treated with antithyroid drugs. The receptors were sampled from a woman aged 45-65 years with Graves disease. Each CDR3 is given with its conserved first and last residue. The order of the fields is clone size, V gene, D gene, CDR3 length, J gene, CDR3 DNA, CDR3 protein. The D gene is left open where the match is weak. Clone size is stated in some rows and not others, as once, few, many or a class when expanded.

abundance: few; v_gene: TRBV27; d_gene: -; len: 12; j_gene: TRBJ2-2; CDR3nt: TGTGCCATCTCTAGCCGCACCGGGGAGCTGTTTTTT; CDR3aa: CAISSRTGELFF
abundance: -; v_gene: TRBV18; d_gene: -; len: 16; j_gene: TRBJ1-1; CDR3nt: TGTGCCAGCTCACCACCCCAGGCCCGTTGGAACACTGAAGCTTTCTTT; CDR3aa: CASSPPQARWNTEAFF
abundance: many; v_gene: TRBV6-2/TRBV6-3; d_gene: -; len: 15; j_gene: TRBJ2-1; CDR3nt: TGTGCCAGCAGTTACTCACAGGTCTCCTACAATGAGCAGTTCTTC; CDR3aa: CASSYSQVSYNEQFF
abundance: many; v_gene: TRBV11-2; d_gene: TRBD1; len: 14; j_gene: TRBJ1-1; CDR3nt: TGTGCCAGCAGCTTAGGGGACAGGGGCACTGAAGCTTTCTTT; CDR3aa: CASSLGDRGTEAFF
abundance: many; v_gene: TRBV2; d_gene: TRBD2; len: 15; j_gene: TRBJ2-3; CDR3nt: TGTGCCAGCAGTCCGACTAGCGAACCCACAGATACGCAGTATTTT; CDR3aa: CASSPTSEPTDTQYF
abundance: few; v_gene: TRBV2; d_gene: TRBD2; len: 16; j_gene: TRBJ2-7; CDR3nt: TGTGCCAGCAGTGAATCTGGACTAGCGGGAGCCCTAGAGCAGTACTTC; CDR3aa: CASSESGLAGALEQYF
abundance: many; v_gene: TRBV27; d_gene: TRBD2; len: 16; j_gene: TRBJ2-5; CDR3nt: TGTGCCAGCAGTAAGACTAGCGGGAGTTTGGGAGAGACCCAGTACTTC; CDR3aa: CASSKTSGSLGETQYF
abundance: many; v_gene: TRBV5-1; d_gene: TRBD1; len: 15; j_gene: TRBJ1-1; CDR3nt: TGCGCCAGCAGCGGGGGGGACAGGGGGAACACTGAAGCTTTCTTT; CDR3aa: CASSGGDRGNTEAFF
abundance: -; v_gene: TRBV6-2/TRBV6-3; d_gene: -; len: 10; j_gene: TRBJ1-2; CDR3nt: TGTGCCACCGTCTTGGGTGGCTACACCTTC; CDR3aa: CATVLGGYTF
abundance: many; v_gene: TRBV20-1; d_gene: TRBD2; len: 14; j_gene: TRBJ2-1; CDR3nt: TGCAGTGCTAGGGGGGGGACGAGTTACAATGAGCAGTTCTTC; CDR3aa: CSARGGTSYNEQFF
abundance: many; v_gene: TRBV30; d_gene: TRBD1; len: 12; j_gene: TRBJ2-7; CDR3nt: TGTGCCTCCGGGACAGGGTTCTACGAGCAGTACTTC; CDR3aa: CASGTGFYEQYF
abundance: many; v_gene: TRBV6-1; d_gene: TRBD1; len: 14; j_gene: TRBJ2-7; CDR3nt: TGTGCCAGCAGCGAAGCAGGGGGTATCTACGAGCAGTACTTC; CDR3aa: CASSEAGGIYEQYF
abundance: -; v_gene: TRBV6-1; d_gene: TRBD2; len: 13; j_gene: TRBJ2-5; CDR3nt: TGTGCCAGCAGGCTAGCGGGAGGAGGGACCCAGTACTTC; CDR3aa: CASRLAGGGTQYF
abundance: many; v_gene: TRBV11-2; d_gene: -; len: 13; j_gene: TRBJ2-1; CDR3nt: TGTGCCAGCAGCTTAGCCTCCTACAATGAGCAGTTCTTC; CDR3aa: CASSLASYNEQFF
abundance: few; v_gene: TRBV4-1; d_gene: TRBD2; len: 16; j_gene: TRBJ2-7; CDR3nt: TGCGCCAGCAGCCAAGTTAAAGGAGCGGGAACCCACGAGCAGTACTTC; CDR3aa: CASSQVKGAGTHEQYF
abundance: -; v_gene: TRBV6-1; d_gene: TRBD2; len: 17; j_gene: TRBJ2-1; CDR3nt: TGTGCCAGCAGTGAGGAGAGACTAGCTCACAGTGGGAATGAGCAGTTCTTC; CDR3aa: CASSEERLAHSGNEQFF
abundance: once; v_gene: TRBV30; d_gene: TRBD2; len: 14; j_gene: TRBJ2-7; CDR3nt: TGTGCCTGGAGTGTAGCGGGAGGGCCACGCGAGCAGTACTTC; CDR3aa: CAWSVAGGPREQYF
abundance: few; v_gene: TRBV5-1; d_gene: -; len: 14; j_gene: TRBJ1-2; CDR3nt: TGCGCCAGCAGCTTGGACAGCTTCGGATATGGCTACACCTTC; CDR3aa: CASSLDSFGYGYTF
abundance: few; v_gene: TRBV5-6; d_gene: TRBD1; len: 17; j_gene: TRBJ2-7; CDR3nt: TGTGCCAGCAGCCCGAGGACAGGGGTGATCCTAACCTACGAGCAGTACTTC; CDR3aa: CASSPRTGVILTYEQYF
abundance: few; v_gene: TRBV18; d_gene: -; len: 14; j_gene: TRBJ1-5; CDR3nt: TGTGCCAGCTCACCAATTGGCCGGGATCAGCCCCAGCATTTT; CDR3aa: CASSPIGRDQPQHF
abundance: -; v_gene: TRBV20-1; d_gene: TRBD2; len: 16; j_gene: TRBJ2-1; CDR3nt: TGCAGTGCTACCCGAACTAGCGGGAGGGCCAGAAATGAGCAGTTCTTC; CDR3aa: CSATRTSGRARNEQFF
abundance: -; v_gene: TRBV30; d_gene: TRBD2; len: 14; j_gene: TRBJ2-3; CDR3nt: TGTGCCTATCAGACTAGCGGGAGCACAGATACGCAGTATTTT; CDR3aa: CAYQTSGSTDTQYF
abundance: many; v_gene: TRBV11-2; d_gene: TRBD1; len: 16; j_gene: TRBJ1-3; CDR3nt: TGTGCCAGCAGCACCGGGACAGGGAGCTCTGGAAACACCATATATTTT; CDR3aa: CASSTGTGSSGNTIYF
abundance: many; v_gene: TRBV7-9; d_gene: -; len: 16; j_gene: TRBJ2-1; CDR3nt: TGTGCCAGCAGCCAAGACGGAGCCTACTACTACAATGAGCAGTTCTTC; CDR3aa: CASSQDGAYYYNEQFF
abundance: few; v_gene: TRBV5-1; d_gene: -; len: 16; j_gene: TRBJ2-7; CDR3nt: TGCGCCAGCAGCTTGGTCTCGTCCACAGGGTCCTACGAGCAGTACTTC; CDR3aa: CASSLVSSTGSYEQYF
abundance: many; v_gene: TRBV7-6; d_gene: -; len: 15; j_gene: TRBJ2-1; CDR3nt: TGTGCCAGCAGCTTAGGGACTCGTCCTGAAAATGAGCAGTTCTTC; CDR3aa: CASSLGTRPENEQFF
abundance: -; v_gene: TRBV2; d_gene: -; len: 16; j_gene: TRBJ1-5; CDR3nt: TGTGCCAGCAGCGGGGCGGGTCCCCAGGAGGGTAAGCCCCAGCATTTT; CDR3aa: CASSGAGPQEGKPQHF
abundance: -; v_gene: TRBV6-1; d_gene: -; len: 15; j_gene: TRBJ2-2; CDR3nt: TGTGCCAGCAACCCCAGTGGGGTGGGTGCCGGGGAGCTGTTTTTT; CDR3aa: CASNPSGVGAGELFF
abundance: many; v_gene: TRBV6-5; d_gene: TRBD1; len: 15; j_gene: TRBJ1-2; CDR3nt: TGTGCCAGCAGTTACGGGACCGGGACAGGTTATGGCTACACCTTC; CDR3aa: CASSYGTGTGYGYTF
abundance: -; v_gene: TRBV19; d_gene: -; len: 14; j_gene: TRBJ1-1; CDR3nt: TGTGCCAGTAGGATGGGGGCGTTGAACACTGAAGCTTTCTTT; CDR3aa: CASRMGALNTEAFF
abundance: few; v_gene: TRBV20-1; d_gene: -; len: 14; j_gene: TRBJ2-7; CDR3nt: TGCAGTGCTAGAGATGTAGCTTCGGGCTACGAGCAGTACTTC; CDR3aa: CSARDVASGYEQYF
abundance: many; v_gene: TRBV11-1; d_gene: TRBD2; len: 17; j_gene: TRBJ2-7; CDR3nt: TGTGCCAGCAGCTTAGCCGCTCCCACTAGCGGGAGTCGCGAGCAGTACTTC; CDR3aa: CASSLAAPTSGSREQYF
abundance: many; v_gene: TRBV3-1; d_gene: -; len: 17; j_gene: TRBJ2-1; CDR3nt: TGTGCCAGCAGCCGTCCCCCGGGGGTCAGTGGGATCAATGAGCAGTTCTTC; CDR3aa: CASSRPPGVSGINEQFF
abundance: -; v_gene: TRBV12-3/TRBV12-4; d_gene: -; len: 14; j_gene: TRBJ1-5; CDR3nt: TGTGCCAGCAGTTTTTCTCTTAGCAATCAGCCCCAGCATTTT; CDR3aa: CASSFSLSNQPQHF
abundance: many; v_gene: TRBV18; d_gene: -; len: 16; j_gene: TRBJ1-1; CDR3nt: TGTGCCAGCTCACCACCGACTGGGGGGCGAGGGACTGAAGCTTTCTTT; CDR3aa: CASSPPTGGRGTEAFF
abundance: many; v_gene: TRBV28; d_gene: -; len: 11; j_gene: TRBJ2-5; CDR3nt: TGTGCCAGCAAGTCCGAAGAGACCCAGTACTTC; CDR3aa: CASKSEETQYF
abundance: few; v_gene: TRBV7-8; d_gene: -; len: 20; j_gene: TRBJ2-2; CDR3nt: TGTGCCAGCAGCGAAAGCCGGATACGAAAGGGGGATTCGAACACCGGGGAGCTGTTTTTT; CDR3aa: CASSESRIRKGDSNTGELFF
abundance: few; v_gene: TRBV20-1; d_gene: TRBD1; len: 12; j_gene: TRBJ2-3; CDR3nt: TGCAGTGCCGGGACAGCCACAGATACGCAGTATTTT; CDR3aa: CSAGTATDTQYF
abundance: few; v_gene: TRBV19; d_gene: -; len: 14; j_gene: TRBJ1-1; CDR3nt: TGTGCCAGTAGTATATGGGGTGCTCCTACTGAAGCTTTCTTT; CDR3aa: CASSIWGAPTEAFF
abundance: many; v_gene: TRBV27; d_gene: -; len: 16; j_gene: TRBJ1-5; CDR3nt: TGTGCCAGCAGTTTAAGGGGCCTTGGGAGCAATCAGCCCCAGCATTTT; CDR3aa: CASSLRGLGSNQPQHF
abundance: -; v_gene: TRBV5-1; d_gene: -; len: 15; j_gene: TRBJ1-2; CDR3nt: TGCGCCAGCAGCTTGGTAGGGACACTGAACTATGGCTACACCTTC; CDR3aa: CASSLVGTLNYGYTF
abundance: many; v_gene: TRBV6-2/TRBV6-3; d_gene: -; len: 15; j_gene: TRBJ2-7; CDR3nt: TGTGCCAGCAGTTACTCTATGGGAGTTCTCTACGAGCAGTACTTC; CDR3aa: CASSYSMGVLYEQYF
abundance: many; v_gene: TRBV3-1; d_gene: -; len: 13; j_gene: TRBJ1-1; CDR3nt: TGTGCCAGCAGCCAGGAAGCAGGGATTGAAGCTTTCTTT; CDR3aa: CASSQEAGIEAFF
abundance: many; v_gene: TRBV7-9; d_gene: TRBD2; len: 16; j_gene: TRBJ2-3; CDR3nt: TGTGCCAGCAGCTTTCAACTAGCGGGAGAGACAGATACGCAGTATTTT; CDR3aa: CASSFQLAGETDTQYF
abundance: many; v_gene: TRBV7-9; d_gene: -; len: 13; j_gene: TRBJ2-7; CDR3nt: TGTGCCAGCAGCTTTAGCAACTCCTACGAGCAGTACTTC; CDR3aa: CASSFSNSYEQYF
abundance: many; v_gene: TRBV28; d_gene: TRBD1; len: 11; j_gene: TRBJ2-7; CDR3nt: TGTGCCACCCACAGGGGTTACGAGCAGTACTTC; CDR3aa: CATHRGYEQYF
abundance: few; v_gene: TRBV6-1; d_gene: -; len: 14; j_gene: TRBJ2-5; CDR3nt: TGTGCCAGCAGACCCACGCCGGGTCGGGAGACCCAGTACTTC; CDR3aa: CASRPTPGRETQYF
abundance: -; v_gene: TRBV5-1; d_gene: -; len: 15; j_gene: TRBJ2-3; CDR3nt: TGCGCCAGCATGCGGCTCTCAGGGGGCACAGATACGCAGTATTTT; CDR3aa: CASMRLSGGTDTQYF
abundance: few; v_gene: TRBV11-2; d_gene: -; len: 15; j_gene: TRBJ1-1; CDR3nt: TGTGCCAGCAGCTCCACCCCCCGAAGGACCGCTGAAGCTTTCTTT; CDR3aa: CASSSTPRRTAEAFF
abundance: many; v_gene: TRBV4-1; d_gene: -; len: 17; j_gene: TRBJ1-1; CDR3nt: TGCGCCAGCAGCCAAGCTTGGGTGGGCAGCATGGGCACTGAAGCTTTCTTT; CDR3aa: CASSQAWVGSMGTEAFF
abundance: -; v_gene: TRBV27; d_gene: -; len: 14; j_gene: TRBJ2-1; CDR3nt: TGTGCCCGCAGTTTGACGAGGTTTAGGCATGAGCAGTTCTTC; CDR3aa: CARSLTRFRHEQFF